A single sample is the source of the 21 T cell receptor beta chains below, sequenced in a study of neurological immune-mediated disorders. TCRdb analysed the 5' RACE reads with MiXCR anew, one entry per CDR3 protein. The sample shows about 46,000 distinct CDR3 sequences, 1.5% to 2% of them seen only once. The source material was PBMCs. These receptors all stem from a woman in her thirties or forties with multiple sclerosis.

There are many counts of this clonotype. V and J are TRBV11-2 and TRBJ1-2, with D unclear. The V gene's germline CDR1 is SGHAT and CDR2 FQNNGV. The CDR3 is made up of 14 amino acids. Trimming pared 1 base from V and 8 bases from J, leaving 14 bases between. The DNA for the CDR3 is TGTGCCAGCAGCTTAGGTTTCAGCGAAGGGGGCTACACCTTC. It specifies CASSLGFSEGGYTF.

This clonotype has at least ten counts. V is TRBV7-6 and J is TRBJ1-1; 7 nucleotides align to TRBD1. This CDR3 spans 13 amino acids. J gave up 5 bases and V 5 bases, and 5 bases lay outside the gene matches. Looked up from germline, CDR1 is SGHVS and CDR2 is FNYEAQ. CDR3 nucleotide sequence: TGTGCCAGCAGCCCCCACAGGGGTACTGAAGCTTTCTTT. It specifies CASSPHRGTEAFF.

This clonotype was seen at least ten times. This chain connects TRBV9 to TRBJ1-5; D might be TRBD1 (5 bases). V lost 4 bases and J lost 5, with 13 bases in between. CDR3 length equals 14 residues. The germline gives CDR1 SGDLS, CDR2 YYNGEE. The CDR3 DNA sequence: TGTGCCAGCAGCCTGGGGACGGATCATCAGCCCCAGCATTTT. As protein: CASSLGTDHQPQHF.

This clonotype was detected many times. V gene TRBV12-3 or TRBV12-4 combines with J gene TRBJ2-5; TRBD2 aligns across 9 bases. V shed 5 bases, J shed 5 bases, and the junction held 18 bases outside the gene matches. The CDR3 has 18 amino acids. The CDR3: CASSPTGGSGGYGETQYF. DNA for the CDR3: TGTGCCAGCAGTCCCACCGGGGGTAGCGGGGGTTATGGGGAGACCCAGTACTTC.

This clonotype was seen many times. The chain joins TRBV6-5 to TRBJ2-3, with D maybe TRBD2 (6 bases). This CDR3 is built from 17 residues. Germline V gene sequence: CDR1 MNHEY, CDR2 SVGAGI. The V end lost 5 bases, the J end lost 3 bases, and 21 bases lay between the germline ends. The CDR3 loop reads CASSPPWGVPGTDTQYF. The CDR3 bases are TGTGCCAGCAGTCCACCATGGGGGGTCCCAGGGACAGATACGCAGTATTTT.

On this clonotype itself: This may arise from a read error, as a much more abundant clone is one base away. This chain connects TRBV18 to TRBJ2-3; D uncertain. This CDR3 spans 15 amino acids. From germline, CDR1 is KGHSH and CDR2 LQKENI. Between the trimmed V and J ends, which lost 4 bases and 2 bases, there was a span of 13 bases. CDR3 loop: CASSRVGKNTDTQYF. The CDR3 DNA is TGTGCCAGCTCACGGGTGGGAAAGAACACAGATACGCAGTATTTT.

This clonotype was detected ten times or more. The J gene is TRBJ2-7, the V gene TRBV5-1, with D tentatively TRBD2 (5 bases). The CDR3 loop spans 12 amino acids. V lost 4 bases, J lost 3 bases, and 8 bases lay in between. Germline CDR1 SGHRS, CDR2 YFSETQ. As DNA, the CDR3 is TGCGCCAGCAGCCCCCGGGACTACGAGCAGTACTTC. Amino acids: CASSPRDYEQYF. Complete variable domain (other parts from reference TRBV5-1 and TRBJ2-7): KAGVTQTPRYLIKTRGQQVTLSCSPISGHRSVSWYQQTPGQGLQFLFEYFSETQRNKGNFPGRFSGRQFSNSRSEMNVSTLELGDSALYLCASSPRDYEQYFGPGTRLTVT.

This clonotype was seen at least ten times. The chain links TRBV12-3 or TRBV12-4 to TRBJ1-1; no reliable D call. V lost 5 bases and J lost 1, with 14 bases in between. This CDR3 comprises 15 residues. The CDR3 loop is CASSHNLGGNTEAFF. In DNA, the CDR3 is TGTGCCAGCAGTCACAACTTGGGAGGGAACACTGAAGCTTTCTTT.

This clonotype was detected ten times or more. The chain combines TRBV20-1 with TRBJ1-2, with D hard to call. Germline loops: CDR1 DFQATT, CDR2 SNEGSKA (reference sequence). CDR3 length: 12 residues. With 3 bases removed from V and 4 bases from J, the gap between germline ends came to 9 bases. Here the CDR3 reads CSASLSSYGYTF. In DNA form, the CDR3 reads TGCAGTGCTAGTCTATCGAGCTATGGCTACACCTTC.

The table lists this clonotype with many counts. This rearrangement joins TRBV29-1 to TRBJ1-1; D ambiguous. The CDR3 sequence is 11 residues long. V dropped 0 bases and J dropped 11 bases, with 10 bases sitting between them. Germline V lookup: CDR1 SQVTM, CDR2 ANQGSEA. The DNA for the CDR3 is TGCAGCGTTGAAGACAAACTTGAGGCTTTCTTT. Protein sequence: CSVEDKLEAFF.

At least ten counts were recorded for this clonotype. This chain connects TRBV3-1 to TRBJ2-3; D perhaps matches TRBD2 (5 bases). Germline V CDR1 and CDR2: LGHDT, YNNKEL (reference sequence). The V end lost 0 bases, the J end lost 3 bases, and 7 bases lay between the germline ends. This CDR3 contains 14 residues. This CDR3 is CASSQEGETDTQYF. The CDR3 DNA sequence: TGTGCCAGCAGCCAAGAGGGAGAGACAGATACGCAGTATTTT.

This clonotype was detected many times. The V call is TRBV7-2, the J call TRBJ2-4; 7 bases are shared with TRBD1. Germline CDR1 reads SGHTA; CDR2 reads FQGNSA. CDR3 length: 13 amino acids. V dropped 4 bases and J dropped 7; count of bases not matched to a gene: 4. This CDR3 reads CASSSTRGNIQYF. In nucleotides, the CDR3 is TGTGCCAGCAGCTCAACCAGGGGGAACATTCAGTACTTC.

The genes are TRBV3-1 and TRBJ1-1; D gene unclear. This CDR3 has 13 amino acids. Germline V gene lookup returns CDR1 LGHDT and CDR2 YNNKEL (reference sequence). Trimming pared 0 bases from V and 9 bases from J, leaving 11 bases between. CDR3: CASSQDLMRQAFF. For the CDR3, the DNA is TGTGCCAGCAGCCAAGACCTAATGCGTCAAGCTTTCTTT.

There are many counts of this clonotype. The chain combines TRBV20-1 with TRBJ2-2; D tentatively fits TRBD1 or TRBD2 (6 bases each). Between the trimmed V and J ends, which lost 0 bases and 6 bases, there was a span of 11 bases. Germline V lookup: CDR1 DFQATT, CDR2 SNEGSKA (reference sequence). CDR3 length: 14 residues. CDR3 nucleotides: TGCAGTGCTAGAGACCCAAGGGGGGCCGGGGAGCTGTTTTTT. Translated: CSARDPRGAGELFF.

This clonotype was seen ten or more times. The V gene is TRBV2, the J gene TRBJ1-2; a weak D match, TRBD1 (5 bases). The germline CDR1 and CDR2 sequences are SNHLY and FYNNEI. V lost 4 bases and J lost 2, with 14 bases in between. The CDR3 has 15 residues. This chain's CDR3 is CASSAPMEGNYGYTF. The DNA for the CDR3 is TGTGCCAGCAGTGCCCCTATGGAGGGGAACTATGGCTACACCTTC. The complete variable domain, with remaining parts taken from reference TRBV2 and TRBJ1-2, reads EPEVTQTPSHQVTQMGQEVILRCVPISNHLYFYWYRQILGQKVEFLVSFYNNEISEKSEIFDDQFSVERPDGSNFTLKIRSTKLEDSAMYFCASSAPMEGNYGYTFGSGTRLTVV.

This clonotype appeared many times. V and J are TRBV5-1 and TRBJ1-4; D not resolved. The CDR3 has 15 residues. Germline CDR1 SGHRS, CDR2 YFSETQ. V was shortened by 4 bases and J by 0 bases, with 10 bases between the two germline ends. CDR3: CASSISTATNEKLFF. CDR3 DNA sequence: TGCGCCAGCAGCATATCAACTGCAACTAATGAAAAACTGTTTTTT.

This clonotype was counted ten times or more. CDR3 protein: CASSRGGQPQHF. CDR3 nucleotide sequence: TGTGCCAGCAGCCGCGGAGGACAGCCCCAGCATTTT. The chain couples TRBV7-8 to TRBJ1-5; D unresolved. Per germline, CDR1 SGHVS and CDR2 FQNEAQ. The ends were cut back, 5 bases at V and 7 bases at J, with 9 bases in the middle. There are 12 residues in the CDR3.

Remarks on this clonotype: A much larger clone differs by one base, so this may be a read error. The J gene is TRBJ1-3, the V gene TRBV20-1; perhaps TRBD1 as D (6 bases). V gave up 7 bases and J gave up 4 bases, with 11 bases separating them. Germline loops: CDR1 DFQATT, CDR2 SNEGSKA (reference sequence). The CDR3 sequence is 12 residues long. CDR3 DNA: TGCAGTGACCCAGGGGAAGGAAACACCATATATTTT. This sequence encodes CSDPGEGNTIYF.

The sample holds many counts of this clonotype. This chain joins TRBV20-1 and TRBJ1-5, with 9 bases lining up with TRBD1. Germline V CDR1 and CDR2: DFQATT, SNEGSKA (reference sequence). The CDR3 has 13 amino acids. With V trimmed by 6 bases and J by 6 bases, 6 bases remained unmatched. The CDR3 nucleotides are TGCAGTGCCACGGACAGGGGAGGTCAGCCCCAGCATTTT. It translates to CSATDRGGQPQHF.

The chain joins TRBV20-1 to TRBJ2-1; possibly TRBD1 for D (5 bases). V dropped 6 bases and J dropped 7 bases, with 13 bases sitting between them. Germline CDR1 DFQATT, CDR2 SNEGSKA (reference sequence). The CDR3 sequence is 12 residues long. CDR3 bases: TGCAGTGCCAGGGTGGTGGGGAATGAGCAGTTCTTC. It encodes CSARVVGNEQFF.

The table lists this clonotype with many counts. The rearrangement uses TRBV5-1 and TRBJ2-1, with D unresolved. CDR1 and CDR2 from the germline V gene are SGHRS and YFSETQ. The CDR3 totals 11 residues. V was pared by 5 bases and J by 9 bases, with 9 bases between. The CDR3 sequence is CASRGEFEQFF. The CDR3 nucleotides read TGCGCCAGCAGGGGTGAATTTGAGCAGTTCTTC.